The 23 T cell receptor beta chains listed next were all sequenced from one sample in a study of blood T cell repertoires in COVID-19. The data were produced by immunoSEQ multiplex PCR, yet TCRdb's version contains in-frame clones alone and is incomplete. The sample has roughly 190,000 clones, 81% seen once. The source material was peripheral blood. The receptors were gathered from a woman aged 40 to 55 with COVID-19, enrolled during active disease.

Only one count was recorded for this clone. This chain uses TRBV7-2 with TRBJ2-1; 9 bases fit TRBD2. The V gene end was trimmed by 0 bases and the J gene end by 0 bases; junction bases not matched to a gene: 12. Looked up from germline, CDR1 is SGHTA and CDR2 is FQGNSA. The CDR3 has 20 residues. CDR3 loop: CASSLASGLAGTSSYNEQFF. DNA for the CDR3: TGTGCCAGCAGCTTAGCGTCGGGGCTAGCGGGGACCTCCTCCTACAATGAGCAGTTCTTC. Supplemented by reference TRBV7-2 and TRBJ2-1, the full variable domain reads GAGVSQSPSNKVTEKGKDVELRCDPISGHTALYWYRQSLGQGLEFLIYFQGNSAPDKSGLPSDRFSAERTGGSVSTLTIQRTQQEDSAVYLCASSLASGLAGTSSYNEQFFGPGTRLTVL.

This chain links TRBV12-3 or TRBV12-4 with TRBJ2-5; 7 positions agree with TRBD2. The CDR3 totals 11 residues. J was trimmed by 6 bases and V by 8 bases; bases with no gene match: 3. The CDR3 bases are TGTGCCAGCGGGGGAGGGAAGACCCAGTACTTC. It encodes CASGGGKTQYF.

This clone was seen more than once but under ten times. The gene calls are TRBV5-4 and TRBJ1-1, with a tentative D call TRBD1 (6 bases). The CDR3 covers 12 residues. CDR1 SGHNT and CDR2 YYREEE come from the germline V gene (reference sequence). V was shortened by 4 bases and J by 7 bases, with 11 bases between the two germline ends. CDR3 in amino acids: CASSIQGLEAFF. The CDR3 bases are TGTGCCAGCAGCATCCAGGGGCTTGAAGCTTTCTTT.

The chain employs TRBV7-8 and TRBJ1-5, with unresolved D. Trimming took off 5 bases at V and 8 bases at J, with 19 bases between the two ends. This CDR3 is built from 15 residues. In germline, CDR1 is SGHVS, CDR2 FQNEAQ. The CDR3 DNA is TGTGCCAGCAGCCTCGGGTCCCAAGGGCGGGAGCCCCAGCATTTT. Protein product: CASSLGSQGREPQHF.

The J gene is TRBJ1-4, the V gene TRBV6-5; D perhaps matches TRBD1 (6 bases). V lost 7 bases, J lost 5 bases, and 11 bases lay in between. This CDR3 region has 13 residues. From germline, CDR1 is MNHEY and CDR2 SVGAGI. For the CDR3, the DNA is TGTGCCAGCATTCGTCAGGGGAATGAAAAACTGTTTTTT. Translated, it gives CASIRQGNEKLFF.

The table lists this clone with a few counts. The chain carries TRBV18 and TRBJ2-5; TRBD1 aligns across 8 bases. V shed 1 base and J 6 bases; nucleotides not matched to a gene: 16. The germline V gene encodes CDR1 KGHSH and CDR2 LQKENI. The CDR3 totals 18 residues. This CDR3 is CASSPQVSSGQGMKTQYF. For the CDR3, the DNA is TGTGCCAGCTCACCACAAGTCTCCAGCGGACAGGGTATGAAGACCCAGTACTTC.

The rearrangement uses TRBV3-1 (or the pseudogene TRBV3-2) and TRBJ1-5; D is unresolved. Per germline, CDR1 LGHDT and CDR2 YNNKEL (reference sequence). The CDR3 is 13 residues long. Trimming pared 4 bases from V and 4 bases from J, leaving 8 bases between. The CDR3 spells CASSRGANQPQHF. The CDR3 DNA sequence: TGTGCCAGCAGCCGAGGCGCGAATCAGCCCCAGCATTTT.

The chain employs TRBV18 and TRBJ1-2, with D possibly matching TRBD1 (6 bases). In germline, CDR1 is KGHSH, CDR2 LQKENI. The CDR3 runs 14 residues. Trimming stripped 0 bases from V and 5 bases from J, with 10 bases between. The CDR3 is CASSPPAGAYGYTF. The CDR3, as DNA: TGTGCCAGCTCACCACCTGCAGGGGCTTATGGCTACACCTTC. Looking up the rest from reference TRBV18 and TRBJ1-2 gives the full variable domain: NAGVMQNPRHLVRRRGQEARLRCSPMKGHSHVYWYRQLPEEGLKFMVYLQKENIIDESGMPKERFSAEFPKEGPSILRIQQVVRGDSAAYFCASSPPAGAYGYTFGSGTRLTVV.

The rearrangement uses TRBV5-1 and TRBJ2-7, with TRBD2 identical over 7 bases. In germline, CDR1 is SGHRS, CDR2 YFSETQ. Trimming cost V 3 bases and J 7 bases; bases outside gene matches: 10. This CDR3 has 14 residues. The CDR3 DNA follows: TGCGCCAGCAGCTGGGAGGGAGGGCCGGGGGAGCAGTACTTC. Translated, it gives CASSWEGGPGEQYF.

The chain uses TRBV6-5 and TRBJ2-3; 8 nucleotides line up with TRBD2. J lost 4 bases, V lost 8 bases, and 5 bases had no gene match. Germline CDR1 and CDR2: MNHEY and SVGAGI. The CDR3 consists of 13 residues. CDR3 loop: CASREGPADTQYF. The CDR3, as DNA: TGTGCCAGCCGGGAGGGCCCCGCAGATACGCAGTATTTT.

This clone was counted between two and nine times. The rearrangement uses TRBV25-1 and TRBJ2-1; D unresolved. CDR1 and CDR2 from the germline V gene are MGHDK and SYGVNS. The V gene lost 8 bases and the J gene lost 7 bases, with 9 bases spanning the gap. The CDR3 totals 11 residues. The CDR3: CASYIPNEQFF. The DNA for the CDR3 is TGTGCCAGCTATATTCCGAATGAGCAGTTCTTC.

This clone has only one observation. The J gene is TRBJ1-2, the V gene TRBV7-8; D is unresolved. The germline gives CDR1 SGHVS, CDR2 FQNEAQ. This CDR3 region has 13 residues. V lost 1 base to trimming and J lost 2 bases, with 5 bases between them. CDR3 nucleotide sequence: TGTGCCAGCAGCTTAGTTCTGAACTATGGCTACACCTTC. Translation gives CASSLVLNYGYTF.

This clone has a single count. The chain has TRBV19 and TRBJ2-1, with D possibly TRBD2 on 6 matching bases. Trimming removed 3 bases from V and 4 bases from J, with 19 bases in between. The CDR3 extends over 17 amino acids. Germline V gene data show CDR1 as LNHDA and CDR2 as SQIVND (reference sequence). In DNA form, the CDR3 reads TGTGCCAGTAGTATTGGAGGAGTCGCGGGACGGTACAATGAGCAGTTCTTC. Amino acids: CASSIGGVAGRYNEQFF.

V gene TRBV27 combines with J gene TRBJ2-5; 7 bases match TRBD1. Trimming at V came to 1 base and at J to 1 base, leaving 6 bases not matched to a gene. CDR3 length: 16 residues. The germline gives CDR1 MNHEY, CDR2 SMNVEV (reference sequence). This chain's CDR3 is CASSLLSRGSQETQYF. As DNA, the CDR3 is TGTGCCAGCAGTTTATTGTCCAGGGGGTCCCAAGAGACCCAGTACTTC.

This clone was picked up one time. The chain combines TRBV19 with TRBJ2-1, with TRBD1 identical over 8 bases. The CDR3 has 17 amino acids. The V segment lost 1 base and the J segment 0 bases; nucleotides outside the gene matches: 5. Germline CDR1 is LNHDA and CDR2 is SQIVND (reference sequence). CDR3 sequence: CASSIAGGRSSYNEQFF. The CDR3 bases are TGTGCCAGTAGTATAGCAGGGGGCCGAAGCTCCTACAATGAGCAGTTCTTC.

The chain carries TRBV7-9 and TRBJ2-3; D unclear. The CDR3 sequence is 15 residues long. Trimming left V 1 base short and J 2 bases short, with 10 bases between. Germline values: CDR1 SEHNR, CDR2 FQNEAQ (reference sequence). As DNA, the CDR3 is TGTGCCAGCAGCTTAGGAGTCCAAGTCACAGATACGCAGTATTTT. Protein sequence: CASSLGVQVTDTQYF.

The chain joins TRBV7-3 to TRBJ2-1; a possible D gene is TRBD1 (5 bases). Germline CDR1 reads SGHTA; CDR2 reads FQGTGA. CDR3 length: 13 amino acids. Trimming took 6 bases from V and 1 from J, leaving 7 bases between them. CDR3 nucleotide sequence: TGTGCCAGCAGTCGACAGTCCTACAATGAGCAGTTCTTC. Protein product: CASSRQSYNEQFF. The complete variable domain, with remaining parts taken from reference TRBV7-3 and TRBJ2-1, reads GAGVSQTPSNKVTEKGKYVELRCDPISGHTALYWYRQSLGQGPEFLIYFQGTGAADDSGLPNDRFFAVRPEGSVSTLKIQRTERGDSAVYLCASSRQSYNEQFFGPGTRLTVL.

This sequence joins TRBV15 and TRBJ1-5; D is undetermined. Germline CDR1 reads LNHNV; CDR2 reads YYDKDF (reference sequence). The CDR3 sequence is 13 residues long. Trimming took off 0 bases at V and 7 bases at J, with 7 bases between the two ends. The CDR3 bases are TGTGCCACCAGCAGAGAGAGGTGGCAGCCCCAGCATTTT. Translation: CATSRERWQPQHF.

The chain combines TRBV27 with TRBJ2-7; D might be TRBD1 (5 bases). The CDR3 is made up of 13 amino acids. Germline-derived CDR1 and CDR2 are MNHEY and SMNVEV (reference sequence). V dropped 2 bases and J dropped 1 base, with 6 bases sitting between them. The CDR3 region has the DNA TGTGCCAGCAGTTTACAGGGATCCTACGAGCAGTACTTC. The encoded protein is CASSLQGSYEQYF.

The chain links TRBV25-1 to TRBJ1-1; no clear D gene. The CDR3 has 17 amino acids. V lost 8 bases to trimming and J lost 2 bases, with 24 bases between them. The germline V gene encodes CDR1 MGHDK and CDR2 SYGVNS. The CDR3 reads CASSHEGRAGFNTEAFF. The CDR3 DNA sequence: TGTGCCAGCTCTCACGAAGGGAGAGCCGGTTTCAACACTGAAGCTTTCTTT. The whole variable domain, remainder taken from reference TRBV25-1 and TRBJ1-1, is EADIYQTPRYLVIGTGKKITLECSQTMGHDKMYWYQQDPGMELHLIHYSYGVNSTEKGDLSSESTVSRIRTEHFPLTLESARPSHTSQYLCASSHEGRAGFNTEAFFGQGTRLTVV.

This clone was seen a single time. V gene TRBV5-5 combines with J gene TRBJ1-3; the D gene is possibly TRBD1 (6 bases). Germline V gives CDR1 SGHKS, CDR2 YYEKEE (reference sequence). The ends were cut back, 4 bases at V and 2 bases at J, with 13 bases in the middle. This CDR3 contains 15 residues. The CDR3 sequence is CASSLTGFPGNTIYF. CDR3 bases: TGTGCCAGCAGCCTAACAGGGTTCCCTGGAAACACCATATATTTT.

A few counts support this clone. This CDR3 reads CASSQRVDEQFF. The CDR3, as DNA: TGCGCCAGCAGCCAAAGAGTGGATGAGCAGTTCTTC. The rearrangement joins TRBV4-1 to TRBJ2-1; the D is unclear. Trimming stripped 2 bases from V and 8 bases from J, with 7 bases between. The CDR3 sequence is 12 residues long. Germline assignment: CDR1 MGHRA and CDR2 YSYEKL.

This rearrangement joins TRBV9 to TRBJ2-2; the D gene is possibly TRBD2 (5 bases). Germline CDR1 reads SGDLS; CDR2 reads YYNGEE. Trimming stripped 6 bases from V and 3 bases from J, with 15 bases between. The CDR3 is 15 residues long. DNA for the CDR3: TGTGCCAGCAACCCCATGGAGGCGGACACCGGGGAGCTGTTTTTT. Encoded protein: CASNPMEADTGELFF.